These T cell receptor beta chains were read from a single sample in a study of identical twins. TCRdb used MiXCR to reprocess the 5' RACE reads, holding one entry per CDR3 protein. Of 1.5 million to 2 million distinct CDR3 sequences listed, less than 40% were seen once; the top ten hold roughly 0.3%. What was sequenced was cord blood. Receptor source: a newborn girl in good health. Each CDR3 is given with its conserved first and last residue. A D gene is named only where the DNA matches it firmly. Where a row states a size, it is once, few, many or the class of an expanded clone; other rows omit it.

v_gene: TRBV4-2; j_gene: TRBJ2-7; d_gene: TRBD2; abundance: -; CDR3nt: TGTGCCAGCAGCCAAGCCTTAGCGGGAGGCTTCGAGCAGTACTTC; CDR3aa: CASSQALAGGFEQYF
v_gene: TRBV25-1; j_gene: TRBJ1-1; d_gene: TRBD1; abundance: -; CDR3nt: TGTGCCAGCAGTGAATCCCGGACAGGGGGCACTGAAGCTTTCTTT; CDR3aa: CASSESRTGGTEAFF
v_gene: TRBV6-5; j_gene: TRBJ1-1; d_gene: -; abundance: -; CDR3nt: TGTGCCAGCAGTTATCCAGGACACCCCCGCGGCACTGAAGCTTTCTTT; CDR3aa: CASSYPGHPRGTEAFF
v_gene: TRBV5-1; j_gene: TRBJ2-7; d_gene: -; abundance: -; CDR3nt: TGCGCCAGCAGCTTGGTGTCAGGGCGAGGCTACGAGCAGTACTTC; CDR3aa: CASSLVSGRGYEQYF
v_gene: TRBV25-1; j_gene: TRBJ1-4; d_gene: -; abundance: few; CDR3nt: TGTGCCAGCAGTGACATGCGGGTAGATCAGTCTGAAAAACTGTTTTTT; CDR3aa: CASSDMRVDQSEKLFF
v_gene: TRBV11-2; j_gene: TRBJ2-7; d_gene: -; abundance: -; CDR3nt: TGTGCCAGCCAGGGAGAAGTCTACGAGCAGTACTTC; CDR3aa: CASQGEVYEQYF
v_gene: TRBV5-1; j_gene: TRBJ2-3; d_gene: TRBD2; abundance: many; CDR3nt: TGCGCCAGCAGCTTTATAAGCGGGGGTACAGATACGCAGTATTTT; CDR3aa: CASSFISGGTDTQYF
v_gene: TRBV6-1; j_gene: TRBJ2-1; d_gene: -; abundance: -; CDR3nt: TGTGCCAGCAGTGGAGGGCAGGGGCTAGCGGTTAGCTCCTACAATGAGCAGTTCTTC; CDR3aa: CASSGGQGLAVSSYNEQFF
v_gene: TRBV28; j_gene: TRBJ2-1; d_gene: TRBD1; abundance: -; CDR3nt: TGTGCCAGCAAACCGCGGACAGGGGGCTACAATGAGCAGTTCTTC; CDR3aa: CASKPRTGGYNEQFF
v_gene: TRBV4-2; j_gene: TRBJ2-3; d_gene: -; abundance: once; CDR3nt: TGTGCCAGCAGCCAAGATGGGCTCAAAGATACGCAGTATTTT; CDR3aa: CASSQDGLKDTQYF
v_gene: TRBV19; j_gene: TRBJ1-1; d_gene: -; abundance: few; CDR3nt: TGTGCCAGTCGTATAGGATCCACAGGTATGGACACTGAAGCTTTCTTT; CDR3aa: CASRIGSTGMDTEAFF
v_gene: TRBV24-1; j_gene: TRBJ2-1; d_gene: -; abundance: once; CDR3nt: TGTGCCACCAGTGAAGGGGAGACCCAGTTCTTC; CDR3aa: CATSEGETQFF
v_gene: TRBV11-2; j_gene: TRBJ1-4; d_gene: TRBD1; abundance: few; CDR3nt: TGTGCCAGCAGCTTTCCGCGGACAGGGAGGGGTGAAAAACTGTTTTTT; CDR3aa: CASSFPRTGRGEKLFF
v_gene: TRBV7-9; j_gene: TRBJ2-7; d_gene: -; abundance: -; CDR3nt: TGTGCCAGCCAGGACAATGAGCAGTACTTC; CDR3aa: CASQDNEQYF
v_gene: TRBV9; j_gene: TRBJ2-3; d_gene: -; abundance: few; CDR3nt: TGTGCCAGCAGCGTATTGGGACGGGGCACAGATACGCAGTATTTT; CDR3aa: CASSVLGRGTDTQYF
v_gene: TRBV24-1; j_gene: TRBJ2-1; d_gene: -; abundance: few; CDR3nt: TGTGCCACCAGTGATAACGACGGACCGGCTTACAATGAGCAGTTCTTC; CDR3aa: CATSDNDGPAYNEQFF
v_gene: TRBV12-2; j_gene: TRBJ2-7; d_gene: -; abundance: -; CDR3nt: TGTGCAAGTCGCTTACCCGCCCCCTACGAGCAGTACTTC; CDR3aa: CASRLPAPYEQYF
v_gene: TRBV29-1; j_gene: TRBJ1-1; d_gene: -; abundance: -; CDR3nt: TGCAGCGTTGTGATCCGGATCCCTGAAGCTTTCTTT; CDR3aa: CSVVIRIPEAFF
v_gene: TRBV12-3/TRBV12-4; j_gene: TRBJ2-3; d_gene: -; abundance: -; CDR3nt: TGTGCCGGCAGTTTAGCGCGCCATACGCAGTATTTT; CDR3aa: CAGSLARHTQYF
v_gene: TRBV20-1; j_gene: TRBJ2-5; d_gene: TRBD2; abundance: -; CDR3nt: TGCAGTGCGAGAGCGGGGGGTCTGGCAGAGACCCAGTACTTC; CDR3aa: CSARAGGLAETQYF
v_gene: TRBV27; j_gene: TRBJ2-1; d_gene: -; abundance: few; CDR3nt: TGTGCCAGCAGTCCGATACAGGGTCTTACATCGAATGAGCAGTTCTTC; CDR3aa: CASSPIQGLTSNEQFF
v_gene: TRBV2; j_gene: TRBJ1-1; d_gene: -; abundance: -; CDR3nt: TGTGCCAGAGGGGAGGAGGAAGACACTGAAGCTTTCTTT; CDR3aa: CARGEEEDTEAFF
v_gene: TRBV20-1; j_gene: TRBJ2-3; d_gene: TRBD2; abundance: few; CDR3nt: TGCAGTGCTACTCCTAGCGGCCTCACAGATACGCAGTATTTT; CDR3aa: CSATPSGLTDTQYF
v_gene: TRBV6-1; j_gene: TRBJ2-7; d_gene: -; abundance: -; CDR3nt: TGTGCCAGCGCCTCGGGGCAGCTGAGCTCCTACGAGCAGTACTTC; CDR3aa: CASASGQLSSYEQYF
v_gene: TRBV7-2; j_gene: TRBJ2-4; d_gene: -; abundance: -; CDR3nt: TGTGCCAGCAGCTCCCCCGGCGGGCAAAACATTCAGTACTTC; CDR3aa: CASSSPGGQNIQYF
v_gene: TRBV6-6; j_gene: TRBJ2-5; d_gene: TRBD1; abundance: -; CDR3nt: TGTGCCAGCAGGGGACAGGGGGCAGAGACCCAGTACTTC; CDR3aa: CASRGQGAETQYF
v_gene: TRBV20-1; j_gene: TRBJ2-7; d_gene: -; abundance: -; CDR3nt: TGCAGTGCTAATGTTGGGGACCCCTACGAGCAGTACTTC; CDR3aa: CSANVGDPYEQYF
v_gene: TRBV19; j_gene: TRBJ2-1; d_gene: -; abundance: -; CDR3nt: TGTGCCAGTAGTATTGGTAGAGTAGCTGGTGAGCAGTTCTTC; CDR3aa: CASSIGRVAGEQFF
v_gene: TRBV6-2/TRBV6-3; j_gene: TRBJ2-1; d_gene: -; abundance: -; CDR3nt: TGTGCCATCAGTTGGCTAGCCAATGAGCAGTTCTTC; CDR3aa: CAISWLANEQFF